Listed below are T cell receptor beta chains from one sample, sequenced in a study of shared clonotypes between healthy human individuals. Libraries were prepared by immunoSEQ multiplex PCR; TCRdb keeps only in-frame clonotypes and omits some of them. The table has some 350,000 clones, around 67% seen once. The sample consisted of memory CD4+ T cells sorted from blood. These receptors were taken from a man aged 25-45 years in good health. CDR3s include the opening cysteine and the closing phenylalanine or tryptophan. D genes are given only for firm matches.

CASSQERNYEQYF,.,TRBJ2-7,TRBV4-3
CASNTRGTSGRPDTQYF,TRBD2,TRBJ2-3,TRBV28
CASSQGGDQPQHF,TRBD1,TRBJ1-5,TRBV5-1
CSVRTATPGNTIYF,.,TRBJ1-3,TRBV29-1
CASSLDRGHQPQHF,TRBD1,TRBJ1-5,TRBV28
CASSPNQPQHF,.,TRBJ1-5,TRBV19
CASSLYVTSINEQYF,.,TRBJ2-7,TRBV11-2
CASSPLTEAFF,.,TRBJ1-1,TRBV28
CASSLKAEDYNEQFF,.,TRBJ2-1,TRBV27
CASRGSRQYF,.,TRBJ2-5,TRBV11-2
CASSLLNTEAFF,.,TRBJ1-1,TRBV28
CASSLARPNQPQHF,.,TRBJ1-5,TRBV11-3
CASSLISGRGTGELFF,TRBD2,TRBJ2-2,TRBV7-6
CSVKPDSYNEQFF,.,TRBJ2-1,TRBV29-1
CASSFGLVNTEAFF,.,TRBJ1-1,TRBV5-6
CASSSLGYNEQFF,.,TRBJ2-1,TRBV28
CASSSPRRGYTF,.,TRBJ1-2,TRBV28
CASSPYRAGQYF,.,TRBJ2-7,TRBV11-2
CASSELAGYNEQFF,.,TRBJ2-1,TRBV6-4
CASKAGASEQYF,.,TRBJ2-7,TRBV27
CASSRMGQGYNEQFF,TRBD1,TRBJ2-1,TRBV7-8
CASSPRDGQETQYF,.,TRBJ2-5,TRBV18
CASSLDGSGAYEQYF,TRBD2,TRBJ2-7,TRBV11-3
CAWSWGGGTRGVQYF,TRBD2,TRBJ2-7,TRBV30
CASSKTGVGELFF,TRBD1,TRBJ2-2,TRBV5-4
CASSWRAGEQYF,.,TRBJ2-7,TRBV5-6
CASSIDRFGYEQYF,.,TRBJ2-7,TRBV5-4
CSVEEEETQYF,.,TRBJ2-5,TRBV29-1
CASSILGETQYF,.,TRBJ2-5,TRBV19
CSVGQGRGEKLFF,TRBD1,TRBJ1-4,TRBV29-1
CASSLTGGPVLF,TRBD2,TRBJ2-1,TRBV5-6
CASSEVRTSYGYTF,.,TRBJ1-2,TRBV6-1
CASSLEGGPNYGYTF,TRBD1,TRBJ1-2,TRBV6-5
CATSGGRGYEQYF,.,TRBJ2-7,TRBV7-6
CASSSEGLAGGRYF,TRBD2,TRBJ2-7,TRBV6-6
CASSQVVTLYEQYF,.,TRBJ2-7,TRBV4-3
CASTPLDGGKAFF,.,TRBJ1-1,TRBV9
CSAGGWTEAFF,.,TRBJ1-1,TRBV20-1
CASSPRTGGMETQYF,TRBD1,TRBJ2-5,TRBV19
CASSEGGRSNQPQHF,.,TRBJ1-5,TRBV6-1